The 14 T cell receptor beta chains listed next were all sequenced from one sample in a study of T-cell memory formation after mild COVID-19. TCRdb reprocessed the 5' RACE reads with MiXCR, giving one entry per CDR3 protein. The top ten hold about 8.1% of the sample, which has hundreds of thousands of distinct CDR3 sequences, around 20% seen once. Material: PBMCs or a T cell subset sorted from them (not recorded which). The receptors originated from an adult woman who had mild COVID-19 (a few samples of this study predate the infection). Cell type and time point are not known.

This clonotype was observed a handful of times. The chain employs TRBV12-3 or TRBV12-4 and TRBJ1-4; 7 nucleotides agree with TRBD1. V shed 6 bases, J shed 8 bases, and the junction held 12 bases outside the gene matches. There are 15 residues in the CDR3. DNA of the CDR3: TGTGCCAGCAGCAAAACCCGGGACAGCTACGAAAAACTGTTTTTT. Protein: CASSKTRDSYEKLFF.

This clonotype was found a few times. This chain joins TRBV11-2 and TRBJ2-2, with D unclear. V lost 5 bases, J lost 8 bases, and 12 bases lay in between. The CDR3 loop spans 13 amino acids. Germline assignment: CDR1 SGHAT and CDR2 FQNNGV. The chain's CDR3 is CASSEDPVGELFF. The CDR3, as DNA: TGTGCCAGCAGCGAAGACCCGGTTGGGGAGCTGTTTTTT.

This clonotype was seen more than once but under ten times. The chain is built from TRBV7-2 and TRBJ2-7, with TRBD2 matching 9 bases. V trimming: 8 bases; J trimming: 4 bases; junction bases outside the gene matches: 6. CDR3 size: 13 residues. CDR1 and CDR2 (germline): SGHTA, FQGNSA. This CDR3 is CASSGTSLYEQYF. Here the CDR3 DNA reads TGTGCCAGCTCCGGGACTAGCCTGTACGAGCAGTACTTC.

This chain uses TRBV6-2 or TRBV6-3 with TRBJ1-5; D is uncertain. The length of the CDR3 is 14 residues. Trimming shortened V by 6 bases and J by 2 bases, and 11 bases separated the two germline ends. Germline CDR1 reads MNHEY; CDR2 reads SVGEGT. CDR3 nucleotide sequence: TGTGCCAGCAGCCTTGGACGGGGCAATCAGCCCCAGCATTTT. Its protein is CASSLGRGNQPQHF.

This clonotype was detected only a few times. The chain combines TRBV12-3 or TRBV12-4 with TRBJ1-1; tentative D call: TRBD1 (6 bases). The V end was cut by 6 bases, the J end by 1 base, with 12 bases between. The CDR3 length is 14 residues. The CDR3 sequence: CASRAGDGNTEAFF. CDR3 in DNA: TGTGCCAGCAGAGCAGGGGACGGGAACACTGAAGCTTTCTTT.

V usage is TRBV7-3 and J usage is TRBJ2-5, with TRBD2 as a possible D gene (6 bases). This CDR3 comprises 13 residues. Germline CDR1 SGHTA, CDR2 FQGTGA. V lost 6 bases and J lost 4, with 12 bases in between. CDR3 amino acids: CASSSLGGETQYF. The CDR3 DNA reads TGTGCCAGCAGTTCCCTCGGGGGAGAGACCCAGTACTTC.

V and J are TRBV20-1 and TRBJ2-3; D unresolved. Germline loops: CDR1 DFQATT, CDR2 SNEGSKA (reference sequence). The CDR3 loop spans 13 amino acids. The V gene lost 6 bases and the J gene lost 2 bases, with 12 bases spanning the gap. CDR3: CSAPRYSTDTQYF. CDR3 coding DNA: TGCAGTGCCCCAAGATACTCCACAGATACGCAGTATTTT.

A few counts support this clonotype. V is TRBV20-1 and J is TRBJ1-2; tentatively, D is TRBD1 (5 bases). Germline assignment: CDR1 DFQATT and CDR2 SNEGSKA (reference sequence). Trimming took off 0 bases at V and 7 bases at J, with 15 bases between the two ends. CDR3 length equals 14 residues. CDR3: CSARDIEGSLGYTF. The CDR3 DNA reads as TGCAGTGCTAGAGATATCGAGGGGTCTCTTGGCTACACCTTC.

Only a few counts were recorded for this clonotype. CDR3: CASSALPRDSNSPLHF. In DNA, the CDR3 is TGTGCCAGCTCCGCGTTGCCCCGGGACAGTAATTCACCCCTCCACTTT. The chain employs TRBV18 and TRBJ1-6, with 7 bases matching TRBD1. Germline CDR1 and CDR2: KGHSH and LQKENI. The CDR3 is 16 amino acids. V shed 6 bases, J shed 6 bases, and the junction held 11 bases outside the gene matches.

V usage is TRBV28 and J usage is TRBJ2-1; D may be TRBD1 or TRBD2 (7 bases each). Per the germline V gene, CDR1 is MDHEN and CDR2 is SYDVKM. CDR3 length: 20 residues. V gave up 2 bases and J gave up 1 base, with 24 bases separating them. CDR3 in amino acids: CASSLGTGAVAGASYNEQFF. For the CDR3, the DNA is TGTGCCAGCAGTTTAGGCACAGGGGCTGTCGCGGGAGCATCCTACAATGAGCAGTTCTTC.

This clonotype has just a few counts. The chain employs TRBV6-5 and TRBJ2-6; either TRBD1 or TRBD2 may supply D (5 bases each). The CDR3 sequence is 15 residues long. With 6 bases removed from V and 0 bases from J, the gap between germline ends came to 9 bases. Germline CDR1 and CDR2: MNHEY and SVGAGI. As DNA, the CDR3 is TGTGCCAGCAGACTAGGGGACTCTGGGGCCAACGTCCTGACTTTC. It yields the protein CASRLGDSGANVLTF.

In its sample, this clonotype was seen a few times. CDR3 sequence: CASSFQSAGDNSPLHF. The CDR3 DNA is TGTGCCAGCAGCTTTCAGAGCGCGGGAGATAATTCACCCCTCCACTTT. The chain employs TRBV7-3 and TRBJ1-6, with D unresolved. CDR1 SGHTA and CDR2 FQGTGA come from the germline V gene. The CDR3 runs to 16 residues. Trimming removed 3 bases at V and 5 bases at J, with 14 bases between.

CDR3 in amino acids: CSGQRQGNTEAFF. As DNA, the CDR3 is TGCAGCGGGCAACGACAGGGGAACACTGAAGCTTTCTTT. The chain links TRBV29-1 to TRBJ1-1; 7 bases are a match to TRBD1. Germline values: CDR1 SQVTM, CDR2 ANQGSEA. V was pared by 7 bases and J by 1 base, with 6 bases of the junction left unmatched. This CDR3 region has 13 residues.

This clonotype was seen a few times. The V and J genes are TRBV2 and TRBJ2-5; D is undetermined. Trimming shortened V by 1 base and J by 5 bases, and 14 bases separated the two germline ends. This CDR3 comprises 15 residues. Germline assignment: CDR1 SNHLY and CDR2 FYNNEI. The CDR3, as DNA: TGTGCCAGCAGTGAAGAGGAAGGGTCCCACGAGACCCAGTACTTC. It translates to CASSEEEGSHETQYF.